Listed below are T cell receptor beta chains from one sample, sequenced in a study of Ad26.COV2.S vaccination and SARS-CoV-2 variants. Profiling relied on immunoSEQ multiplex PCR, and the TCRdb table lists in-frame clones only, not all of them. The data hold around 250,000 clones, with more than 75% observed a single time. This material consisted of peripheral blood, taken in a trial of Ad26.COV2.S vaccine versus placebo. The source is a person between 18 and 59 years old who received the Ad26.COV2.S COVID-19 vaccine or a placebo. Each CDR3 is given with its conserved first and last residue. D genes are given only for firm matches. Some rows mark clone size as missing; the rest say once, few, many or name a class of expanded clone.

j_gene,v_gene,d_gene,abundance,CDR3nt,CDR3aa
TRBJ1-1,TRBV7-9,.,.,TGTGCCAGCAGCCTTCAGGGGAACACTGAAGCTTTCTTT,CASSLQGNTEAFF
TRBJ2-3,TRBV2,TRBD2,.,TGTGCCAGCAGCGTAAGGTGGGCGGGAGGCACAGATACGCAGTATTTT,CASSVRWAGGTDTQYF
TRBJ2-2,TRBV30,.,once,TGTGCCTGGACAGGCTCCGGGGAGCTGTTTTTT,CAWTGSGELFF
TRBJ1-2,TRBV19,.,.,TGTGCCCTGGAGGGGTCCGATGGCTACACCTTC,CALEGSDGYTF
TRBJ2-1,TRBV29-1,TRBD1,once,TGCAGCGTTGTAGGGACAGGGGGCACTGAGCAGTTCTTC,CSVVGTGGTEQFF
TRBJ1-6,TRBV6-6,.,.,TGTGCCAGCAGCCAAGGGCTTCCCGGTTCACCCCTCCACTTT,CASSQGLPGSPLHF
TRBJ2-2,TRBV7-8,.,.,TGTGCCAGCAGCTTAAAGGGGAACACCGGGGAGCTGTTTTTT,CASSLKGNTGELFF
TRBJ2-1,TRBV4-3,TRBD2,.,TGCGCCAGCAGCCAAGATTATGCGGGGGGTCCCTACAATGAGCAGTTCTTC,CASSQDYAGGPYNEQFF
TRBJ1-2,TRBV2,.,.,TGTGCCAGCAGTGAGGGCCTCTATGGCTACACCTTC,CASSEGLYGYTF
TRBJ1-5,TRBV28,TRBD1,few,TGTGCCAGCAGTCCGACAGGGGCCCATCAGCCCCAGCATTTT,CASSPTGAHQPQHF
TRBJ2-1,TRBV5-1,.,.,TGCGCCAGCAGCTTGGAAGCTGGAGTACCTACTGAGCAGTTCTTC,CASSLEAGVPTEQFF
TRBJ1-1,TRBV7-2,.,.,TGTGCCAGCAGCCCCCCCCTCTCGAACACTGAAGCTTTCTTT,CASSPPLSNTEAFF
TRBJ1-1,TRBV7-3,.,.,TGTGCCAGCAGCCGTACAATAAACACTGAAGCTTTCTTT,CASSRTINTEAFF
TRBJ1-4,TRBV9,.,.,TGTGCCAGCAGCCCCCAAAAAAGTACGGGTAATGAAAAACTGTTTTTT,CASSPQKSTGNEKLFF
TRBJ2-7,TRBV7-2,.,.,TGTGCCAGCAGCTTTCAGGGGGGGTTCGAGCAGTACTTC,CASSFQGGFEQYF
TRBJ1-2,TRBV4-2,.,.,TGTGCCAGCAGCCAAGATCTTGGGCAGGGGCGAGATGGCTACACCTTC,CASSQDLGQGRDGYTF
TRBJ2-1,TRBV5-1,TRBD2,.,TGCGCCAGCAGCTTAGGGAGACTAGCTGGAGAGCAGTTCTTC,CASSLGRLAGEQFF
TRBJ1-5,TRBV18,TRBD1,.,TGTGCCAGCTCACAGGGACAGGGCCATCAGCCCCAGCATTTT,CASSQGQGHQPQHF
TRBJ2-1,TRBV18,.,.,TGTGCCAGCTCACCACCGACCCGACCGAGGGGTGAGCAGTTCTTC,CASSPPTRPRGEQFF
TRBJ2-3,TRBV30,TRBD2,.,TGTGCCTGGAGTGGGAGCGGGAGGGCAGGGGGAGATACGCAGTATTTT,CAWSGSGRAGGDTQYF
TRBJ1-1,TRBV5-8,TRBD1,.,TGTGCCAGCAGCTACAACCGGGACAGTGAAGCTTTCTTT,CASSYNRDSEAFF
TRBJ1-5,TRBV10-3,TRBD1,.,TGTGCCATCAGTGAGTCAGGGACAGTCTATAGCAATCAGCCCCAGCATTTT,CAISESGTVYSNQPQHF
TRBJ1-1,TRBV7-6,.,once,TGTGCCAGCAGCTTACAGATCGGGGAGAACACTGAAGCTTTCTTT,CASSLQIGENTEAFF
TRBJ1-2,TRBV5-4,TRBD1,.,TGTGCCAGCAGCTCCCCAGGGGGCAGGGGCTACACCTTC,CASSSPGGRGYTF
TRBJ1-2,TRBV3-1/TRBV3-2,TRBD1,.,TGTGCCAGCAGCCCGGGGACAGGGGGCGCGTCGGGTGGCTACACCTTC,CASSPGTGGASGGYTF
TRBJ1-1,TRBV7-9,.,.,TGTGCCAGCAGCTTACCAGGGAACACTGAAGCTTTCTTT,CASSLPGNTEAFF
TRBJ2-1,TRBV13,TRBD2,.,TGTGCCAGCAGCACTAGCGGGGGAACCTACAATGAGCAGTTCTTC,CASSTSGGTYNEQFF
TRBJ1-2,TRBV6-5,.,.,TGTGCCAGCAAGAGACAGGACTATGGCTACACCTTC,CASKRQDYGYTF
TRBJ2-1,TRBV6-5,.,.,TGTGCCAGCAGTTACTCGAATCGGGAGCAGTTCTTC,CASSYSNREQFF
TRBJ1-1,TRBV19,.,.,TGTGCCAGTAGTACGCCCAGAAACACTGAAGCTTTCTTT,CASSTPRNTEAFF
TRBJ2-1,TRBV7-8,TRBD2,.,TGTGCCAGCAGCTTAGGCTACCGCGGGGGGGCAGTTAATGAGCAGTTCTTC,CASSLGYRGGAVNEQFF
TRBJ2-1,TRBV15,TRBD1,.,TGTGCCACCAGCAGCCCTTCCGGGACAGGGGGCAATGAGCAGTTCTTC,CATSSPSGTGGNEQFF
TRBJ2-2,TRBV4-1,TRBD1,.,TGCGCCAGCAGCCAATCCGAGACAGGGGGCGGTAGGTCCGGGGAGCTGTTTTTT,CASSQSETGGGRSGELFF
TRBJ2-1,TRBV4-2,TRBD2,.,TGTGCCAGCAGCCAAGAGGTGACTAGCGGGAGGTCCTACAATGAGCAGTTCTTC,CASSQEVTSGRSYNEQFF
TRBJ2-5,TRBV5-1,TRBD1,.,TGCGCCAGCAGCGGGGGACAGGGGGCGTGGGAGACCCAGTACTTC,CASSGGQGAWETQYF
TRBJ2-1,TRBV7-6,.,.,TGTGCCAGCAGCCTCCAGTACAATGAGCAGTTCTTC,CASSLQYNEQFF
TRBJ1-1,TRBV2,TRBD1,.,TGTGCCAGCAGGCGGACAGGTTTTTTGTGGAACACTGAAGCTTTCTTT,CASRRTGFLWNTEAFF
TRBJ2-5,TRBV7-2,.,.,TGTGCCAGCAGCTTAGGCCCGGGGGCCGGAGAGACCCAGTACTTC,CASSLGPGAGETQYF
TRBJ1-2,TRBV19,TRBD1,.,TGTGCCAGTACCGCAGGACAGGGGGCGAGCTATGGCTACACCTTC,CASTAGQGASYGYTF
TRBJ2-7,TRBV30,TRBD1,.,TGTGCCTGGATAGGGACAGGGGGTTACGAGCAGTACTTC,CAWIGTGGYEQYF
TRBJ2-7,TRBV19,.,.,TGTGCCAGTAGTATGGCAGGGGGAGGCGAGCAGTACTTC,CASSMAGGGEQYF
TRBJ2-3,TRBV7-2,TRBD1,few,TGTGCCAGCAGTTTTACCGGGACAGGGGCCGCGGATACGCAGTATTTT,CASSFTGTGAADTQYF
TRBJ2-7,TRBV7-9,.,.,TGTGCCAGCAGCGGACGGTGGGGTCAAACCTACGAGCAGTACTTC,CASSGRWGQTYEQYF
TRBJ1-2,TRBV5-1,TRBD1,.,TGCGCCAGCAGCCCATTACCCACGGGACAGGGGTCAAATGGCTACACCTTC,CASSPLPTGQGSNGYTF
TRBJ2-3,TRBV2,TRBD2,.,TGTGCCAGCAGTGGGAGCGGGAGTGCTGGAGGGGTTACGCAGTATTTT,CASSGSGSAGGVTQYF
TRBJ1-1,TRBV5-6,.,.,TGTGCCAGCAGCTTGGCGGGGGTTACTATGAACACTGAAGCTTTCTTT,CASSLAGVTMNTEAFF
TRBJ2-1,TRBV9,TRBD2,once,TGTGCCAGCAGCCCAACCTGGACTAGCGGGAGCTACAATGAGCAGTTCTTC,CASSPTWTSGSYNEQFF
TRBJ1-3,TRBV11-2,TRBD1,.,TGTGCCAGCAGCTTGGCGCGGGGCAGGGGGCCTGGAAACACCATATATTTT,CASSLARGRGPGNTIYF
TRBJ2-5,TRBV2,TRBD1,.,TGTGCCAGCAGTGCGGACAGGGGACAAGAGACCCAGTACTTC,CASSADRGQETQYF
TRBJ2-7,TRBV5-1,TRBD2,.,TGCGCCAGCAGCTTGCCGGGGGGGACCTACGAGCAGTACTTC,CASSLPGGTYEQYF
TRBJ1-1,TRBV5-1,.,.,TGCGCCAGCAGCTTGGTGTCAGTAAGGGGCCTGAACACTGAAGCTTTCTTT,CASSLVSVRGLNTEAFF
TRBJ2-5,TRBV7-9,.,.,TGTGCCAGCAGCCACAAGGGTCAAGAGACCCAGTACTTC,CASSHKGQETQYF
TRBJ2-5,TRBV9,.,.,TGTGCCAGCAGCGGGGAGACCCAGTACTTC,CASSGETQYF
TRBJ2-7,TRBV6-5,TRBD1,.,TGTGCCAGCAGTTACTCGAACAGGGGGCTCGACGAGCAGTACTTC,CASSYSNRGLDEQYF
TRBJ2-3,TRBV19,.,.,TGTGCCAGTAGTATATACCTAGCGGATACGCAGTATTTT,CASSIYLADTQYF
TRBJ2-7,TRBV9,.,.,TGTGCCAGCAGCGTATCCTCCGGGACACGGGCGGACGAGCAGTACTTC,CASSVSSGTRADEQYF